The 26 T cell receptor beta chains reported below all come from one sample, sequenced in a study of OX40 agonist ivuxolimab in advanced cancers. Measured with immunoSEQ multiplex PCR; TCRdb has only the in-frame clones, and not every one. In the table there are around 30,000 clones, approximately 90% of which are singletons. The sample consisted of CD4+ or CD8+ T cells sorted from blood, taken in a trial of the OX40 agonist ivuxolimab. The receptors shown here come from an adult with an advanced solid tumor such as melanoma, head and neck, liver or kidney cancer.

The V call is TRBV28, the J call TRBJ2-7; 10 nucleotides align to TRBD1. The CDR3 length is 15 residues. After removal of 5 bases from V and 3 bases from J, the junction contained 7 bases not matched to a gene. CDR1 is MDHEN, CDR2 SYDVKM, per germline. The CDR3 DNA sequence: TGTGCCAGCAGTCCAGGGACAGGGGTTTTCTACGAGCAGTACTTC. The encoded protein is CASSPGTGVFYEQYF. Using reference TRBV28 and TRBJ2-7 for the parts outside the CDR3, the full variable domain is DVKVTQSSRYLVKRTGEKVFLECVQDMDHENMFWYRQDPGLGLRLIYFSYDVKMKEKGDIPEGYSVSREKKERFSLILESASTNQTSMYLCASSPGTGVFYEQYFGPGTRLTVT.

The rearrangement links TRBV10-2 to TRBJ2-7; 9 bases align to TRBD2. The CDR3 runs to 14 residues. The germline V gene encodes CDR1 WSHSY and CDR2 SAAADI. With 2 bases clipped from V and 3 bases from J, the junction kept 2 bases outside the gene matches. The CDR3 reads CASSEKTSGYEQYF. In DNA form, the CDR3 reads TGCGCCAGCAGTGAGAAGACTAGCGGCTACGAGCAGTACTTC.

The rearrangement links TRBV6-5 to TRBJ2-5; no definite D call. Between the trimmed V and J ends, which lost 3 bases and 4 bases, there was a span of 9 bases. The germline V gene encodes CDR1 MNHEY and CDR2 SVGAGI. CDR3 size: 13 residues. The CDR3 nucleotides read TGTGCCAGCAGTTATAGTTGGGGAGAGACCCAGTACTTC. As protein: CASSYSWGETQYF.

Only one count was recorded for this clone. This chain uses TRBV5-6 with TRBJ1-5; 8 bases fit TRBD1. J was trimmed by 1 base and V by 5 bases; bases with no gene match: 2. This CDR3 has 14 residues. Germline CDR1 is SGHDT and CDR2 is YYEEEE. The CDR3 is CASRRTGSNQPQHF. The CDR3 coding sequence is TGTGCCAGCAGGCGGACAGGGAGCAATCAGCCCCAGCATTTT.

V usage is TRBV15 and J usage is TRBJ2-2, with no clear D. This CDR3 has 12 amino acids. V lost 3 bases and J 8 bases, leaving 7 bases between the germline ends. The germline gives CDR1 LNHNV, CDR2 YYDKDF (reference sequence). CDR3 nucleotides: TGTGCCACCAGCAGCGCCCCGGGGGAGCTGTTTTTT. This sequence encodes CATSSAPGELFF.

V usage is TRBV7-2 and J usage is TRBJ2-7; TRBD2 is a possible D gene (5 bases). Trimming cost V 3 bases and J 6 bases, with 9 bases left between them. This CDR3 is built from 12 residues. CDR1 SGHTA and CDR2 FQGNSA come from the germline V gene. The CDR3 sequence: CASSFGGGEQYF. In DNA, the CDR3 is TGTGCCAGCAGCTTTGGAGGCGGCGAGCAGTACTTC.

This chain joins TRBV29-1 and TRBJ1-2; 7 nucleotides agree with TRBD1. This CDR3 comprises 14 residues. Germline lookup yields CDR1 SQVTM and CDR2 ANQGSEA. Trimming at V came to 3 bases and at J to 3 bases, leaving 7 bases not matched to a gene. The CDR3 DNA reads as TGCAGCGTTGATCGCCCCGACAGGGACTATGGCTACACCTTC. Encoded protein: CSVDRPDRDYGYTF.

The chain carries TRBV6-5 and TRBJ2-7; TRBD2 matches 9 bases. Germline trimming cut 5 bases from V and 7 bases from J; bases unmatched to any gene: 12. Germline V gene sequence: CDR1 MNHEY, CDR2 SVGAGI. This CDR3 comprises 15 residues. The CDR3 loop reads CASSPGGGRAREQYF. The CDR3, as DNA: TGTGCCAGCAGTCCAGGTGGCGGGAGGGCTCGGGAGCAGTACTTC.

The chain has TRBV27 and TRBJ2-1; tentative D call: TRBD2 (5 bases). Germline CDR1 MNHEY, CDR2 SMNVEV (reference sequence). Trimming cost V 5 bases and J 2 bases, with 7 bases left between them. The CDR3 runs 13 residues. This CDR3 is CASSAGTYNEQFF. The CDR3 DNA reads as TGTGCCAGCAGTGCCGGGACCTACAATGAGCAGTTCTTC.

The rearrangement links TRBV5-6 to TRBJ2-7; 7 bases align to TRBD1. The V segment lost 0 bases and the J segment 3 bases; nucleotides outside the gene matches: 3. The CDR3 length is 14 residues. From germline, CDR1 is SGHDT and CDR2 YYEEEE. CDR3 DNA: TGTGCCAGCAGCTTGGCCGGGACAGTCTACGAGCAGTACTTC. This sequence encodes CASSLAGTVYEQYF. The variable domain in full, completed from reference TRBV5-6 and TRBJ2-7, reads DAGVTQSPTHLIKTRGQQVTLRCSPKSGHDTVSWYQQALGQGPQFIFQYYEEEERQRGNFPDRFSGHQFPNYSSELNVNALLLGDSALYLCASSLAGTVYEQYFGPGTRLTVT.

This clone has a single count. J is TRBJ1-5 and V is TRBV27; possible D gene TRBD1, 5 bases. The CDR3 is made up of 15 amino acids. CDR1 and CDR2 (germline): MNHEY, SMNVEV (reference sequence). Trimming stripped 3 bases from V and 4 bases from J, with 13 bases between. CDR3 sequence reads: CASSLWQGGNQPQHF. In DNA, the CDR3 is TGTGCCAGCAGTTTGTGGCAGGGAGGGAATCAGCCCCAGCATTTT.

The rearrangement joins TRBV9 to TRBJ2-5; a possible D gene is TRBD2 (6 bases). CDR1 and CDR2 (germline): SGDLS, YYNGEE. This CDR3 is 15 amino acids long. With 4 bases removed from V and 4 bases from J, the gap between germline ends came to 17 bases. CDR3: CASSPRGGAGETQYF. Written as DNA, the CDR3 is TGTGCCAGCAGCCCACGAGGAGGGGCGGGAGAGACCCAGTACTTC.

The CDR3 nucleotides read TGTGCCAGCAGCTTGGGCAGCGCCTACGAGCAGTACTTC. Translating gives CASSLGSAYEQYF. V is TRBV5-6 and J is TRBJ2-7; D gene unclear. CDR1 is SGHDT, CDR2 YYEEEE, per germline. V was trimmed by 0 bases and J by 2 bases, leaving 6 bases between them. CDR3 length: 13 amino acids.

For the CDR3, the DNA is TGTGCCAGCAGTTTATCGATGGGGGGCAATCAGCCCCAGCATTTT. This translates into CASSLSMGGNQPQHF. The rearrangement links TRBV27 to TRBJ1-5, with D possibly TRBD1 on 5 matching bases. The CDR3 totals 15 residues. Trimming left V 0 bases short and J 2 bases short, with 8 bases between. Germline CDR1 is MNHEY and CDR2 is SMNVEV (reference sequence).

This clone was observed a few times. This chain connects TRBV4-3 to TRBJ2-2; D ambiguous. The germline V gene encodes CDR1 LGHNA and CDR2 YSLEER. The CDR3 has 13 amino acids. The V and J ends lost 0 bases and 8 bases respectively, with 7 bases between them. The CDR3 here is CASSQERLGELFF. The DNA for the CDR3 is TGCGCCAGCAGCCAAGAAAGACTGGGGGAGCTGTTTTTT.

V gene TRBV7-9 combines with J gene TRBJ2-3, with D unclear. The CDR3 is 12 residues long. Germline V gene sequence: CDR1 SEHNR, CDR2 FQNEAQ (reference sequence). V lost 6 bases to trimming and J lost 0 bases, with 4 bases between them. CDR3 bases: TGTGCCAGCAGGATGAGCACAGATACGCAGTATTTT. It is translated as CASRMSTDTQYF. Based on the CDR3 plus reference TRBV7-9 and TRBJ2-3, the full variable domain is DTGVSQNPRHKITKRGQNVTFRCDPISEHNRLYWYRQTLGQGPEFLTYFQNEAQLEKSRLLSDRFSAERPKGSFSTLEIQRTEQGDSAMYLCASRMSTDTQYFGPGTRLTVL.

This chain links TRBV7-2 with TRBJ2-5; D gene uncertain. The CDR3 runs to 14 residues. The V end lost 5 bases, the J end lost 0 bases, and 10 bases lay between the germline ends. The germline CDR1 and CDR2 sequences are SGHTA and FQGNSA. The CDR3 nucleotides read TGTGCCAGCAGCCTCACTCCGTACCAAGAGACCCAGTACTTC. Translation gives CASSLTPYQETQYF.

The gene calls are TRBV4-1 and TRBJ1-2; D perhaps matches TRBD1 (6 bases). CDR1 is MGHRA, CDR2 YSYEKL, per germline. Trimming shortened V by 4 bases and J by 8 bases, and 14 bases separated the two germline ends. The CDR3 consists of 13 residues. This CDR3 is CASSPFGGDGYTF. The CDR3 region has the DNA TGCGCCAGCAGCCCATTTGGGGGCGACGGCTACACCTTC.

This chain uses TRBV7-9 with TRBJ2-7, with 9 bases matching TRBD2. Germline values: CDR1 SEHNR, CDR2 FQNEAQ (reference sequence). The CDR3 totals 17 residues. V shed 5 bases, J shed 2 bases, and the junction held 13 bases outside the gene matches. CDR3 protein: CASSPRPGLAQTYEQYF. Written as DNA, the CDR3 is TGTGCCAGCAGCCCACGACCCGGACTAGCGCAAACCTACGAGCAGTACTTC.

The chain joins TRBV5-1 to TRBJ2-2; TRBD2 aligns across 8 bases. V lost 3 bases, J lost 2 bases, and 3 bases stayed unmatched. Germline lookup yields CDR1 SGHRS and CDR2 YFSETQ. The CDR3 has 15 residues. The CDR3 reads CASSSTSGNTGELFF. In DNA, the CDR3 is TGCGCCAGCAGCTCCACTAGCGGAAACACCGGGGAGCTGTTTTTT. The variable domain in full, completed from reference TRBV5-1 and TRBJ2-2, reads KAGVTQTPRYLIKTRGQQVTLSCSPISGHRSVSWYQQTPGQGLQFLFEYFSETQRNKGNFPGRFSGRQFSNSRSEMNVSTLELGDSALYLCASSSTSGNTGELFFGEGSRLTVL.

The gene calls are TRBV10-2 and TRBJ2-3, with a weak D call TRBD2 (5 bases). Trimming pared 5 bases from V and 0 bases from J, leaving 9 bases between. The CDR3 has 14 amino acids. Germline V gene lookup returns CDR1 WSHSY and CDR2 SAAADI. As DNA, the CDR3 is TGCGCCAGCAGTAGGGAGCGGAGCACAGATACGCAGTATTTT. Its protein is CASSRERSTDTQYF.

The chain employs TRBV2 and TRBJ2-7; D ambiguous. CDR3 length equals 16 residues. Per the germline V gene, CDR1 is SNHLY and CDR2 is FYNNEI. Trimming removed 10 bases at V and 0 bases at J, with 22 bases between. Here the CDR3 reads CATELAVEKPSYEQYF. CDR3 bases: TGTGCCACCGAACTTGCGGTCGAGAAGCCCTCCTACGAGCAGTACTTC.

The chain carries TRBV7-9 and TRBJ1-4, with 8 positions matching TRBD1. Trimming at V came to 6 bases and at J to 7 bases, leaving 7 bases not matched to a gene. The CDR3 totals 14 residues. Per germline, CDR1 SEHNR and CDR2 FQNEAQ (reference sequence). CDR3 DNA: TGTGCCAGCAGAACTACAGGGGGTAGTGAAAAACTGTTTTTT. Its translation is CASRTTGGSEKLFF.

V gene TRBV30 combines with J gene TRBJ1-3, with a weak D call TRBD1 (6 bases). This CDR3 contains 14 residues. Germline CDR1 reads GTSNPN; CDR2 reads SVGIG (reference sequence). V shed 2 bases and J shed 0 bases, with 8 bases lying between them. The CDR3 region is CAWSKGVSGNTIYF. CDR3 DNA sequence: TGTGCCTGGAGTAAGGGGGTCTCTGGAAACACCATATATTTT.

The chain links TRBV7-9 to TRBJ1-2, with 11 bases fitting TRBD1. CDR1 and CDR2 from the germline V gene are SEHNR and FQNEAQ (reference sequence). V dropped 4 bases and J dropped 6; count of bases not matched to a gene: 1. There are 13 residues in the CDR3. The CDR3 spells CASSSDRGHGYTF. The CDR3, as DNA: TGTGCCAGCAGCTCGGACAGGGGGCATGGCTACACCTTC.

The V call is TRBV6-6, the J call TRBJ1-1; D gene uncertain. Germline V gives CDR1 MNHNY, CDR2 SVGAGI (reference sequence). This CDR3 comprises 12 residues. The ends were cut back, 1 base at V and 6 bases at J, with 6 bases in the middle. CDR3 sequence (DNA): TGTGCCAGCAGTTACTTGGCAGCTGAAGCTTTCTTT. It codes for CASSYLAAEAFF.